The clone carrying this TCR beta chain has a handful of counts. Alongside a J-beta primer mix, a sample-barcoded 5' primer served in a second PCR lasting about 7 to 12 cycles. Each of the cDNA molecules was tagged by a template-switch adaptor with 12 random nucleotides. All samples yielded 3 million or more CDR3-containing paired-end reads. A single record per CDR3 protein comes from TCRdb applying MiXCR to the 5' RACE reads. There are about 1,600,000 distinct CDR3 sequences in the sample; approximately 38% occur only once, and 7% to 9.5% lies in the top ten. The sample originates from a study of blood T cells in healthy people across ages. The CDR3 loop spans 18 amino acids. Per germline, CDR1 LGHNT and CDR2 FRNRAP. The V end lost 0 bases, the J end lost 0 bases, and 17 bases lay between the germline ends.

The TCR was taken from a woman between 18 and 29 years old in good health. The sequenced material came from blood. This chain uses TRBV12-5 with TRBJ1-2; no reliable D call. In DNA, the CDR3 is TGTGCTAGTGGTTTGGTACTGGGCAGGAACCAAGCTAACTATGGCTACACCTTC. This codes for CASGLVLGRNQANYGYTF.